This TCR beta chain was identified in a study of T cells after yellow fever vaccination. For the study at large: Preparation of fractions with low cell numbers was performed using SMART-Seq v4 Ultra Low Input.

From the 5' RACE reads, TCRdb called clonotypes with MiXCR, one entry per CDR3 protein. The table includes some 200,000 distinct CDR3 sequences, about 3% detected once. This clonotype was counted only a few times. The V end was cut by 6 bases, the J end by 4 bases, with 15 bases between. Germline V gene lookup returns CDR1 MNHEY and CDR2 SVGAGI. The CDR3 extends over 14 amino acids. This receptor was taken from a man younger than 35 who received the YFV17D yellow fever vaccine. The sample was CD4+ T cells sorted from PBMCs, taken 10 days after the yellow fever booster vaccination. The chain has TRBV6-5 and TRBJ1-1; TRBD1 might be the D (6 bases). CDR3 in DNA: TGTGCCAGCAGAAAACGAGGGGGTGGCACTGAAGCTTTCTTT. Residues: CASRKRGGGTEAFF.